This T cell receptor (beta chain) was sequenced in a study of blood T cell repertoires in COVID-19. Repertoires were generated with immunoSEQ multiplex PCR, while TCRdb's copy carries only in-frame clones and drops some. The table shows around 97,000 clones, with about 87% occurring only once. Trimming removed 10 bases from V and 1 base from J; junction bases left unmatched: 4. Germline lookup yields CDR1 SGHTA and CDR2 FQGNSA. This CDR3 has 14 residues. Sequenced: peripheral blood. The J gene is TRBJ2-6, the V gene TRBV7-2; 7 bases are shared with TRBD2. This receptor was taken from a human donor in a cohort sampled during active COVID-19. CDR3 in amino acids: CANGGGSGANVLTF. CDR3 DNA: TGTGCCAATGGGGGGGGTTCTGGGGCCAACGTCCTGACTTTC. Using reference TRBV7-2 and TRBJ2-6 for the parts outside the CDR3, the full variable domain is GAGVSQSPSNKVTEKGKDVELRCDPISGHTALYWYRQSLGQGLEFLIYFQGNSAPDKSGLPSDRFSAERTGGSVSTLTIQRTQQEDSAVYLCANGGGSGANVLTFGAGSRLTVL.